This T cell receptor (beta chain) was documented in a study of blood T cell repertoires in COVID-19. Assay: immunoSEQ multiplex PCR; the TCRdb copy retains only in-frame clones and omits some. The sample has 300,000 to 350,000 clones; around 90% are singletons. Trimming cost V 4 bases and J 7 bases, with 14 bases left between them. This CDR3 contains 14 residues. The germline gives CDR1 MDHEN, CDR2 SYDVKM. The rearrangement links TRBV28 to TRBJ1-5; tentatively, D is TRBD1 (5 bases). This clonotype originated in an older woman with COVID-19, enrolled during active disease. Sequences were obtained from peripheral blood. This CDR3 reads CASSSPGLEQPQHF. In DNA form, the CDR3 reads TGTGCCAGCAGTTCACCAGGGCTAGAGCAGCCCCAGCATTTT.